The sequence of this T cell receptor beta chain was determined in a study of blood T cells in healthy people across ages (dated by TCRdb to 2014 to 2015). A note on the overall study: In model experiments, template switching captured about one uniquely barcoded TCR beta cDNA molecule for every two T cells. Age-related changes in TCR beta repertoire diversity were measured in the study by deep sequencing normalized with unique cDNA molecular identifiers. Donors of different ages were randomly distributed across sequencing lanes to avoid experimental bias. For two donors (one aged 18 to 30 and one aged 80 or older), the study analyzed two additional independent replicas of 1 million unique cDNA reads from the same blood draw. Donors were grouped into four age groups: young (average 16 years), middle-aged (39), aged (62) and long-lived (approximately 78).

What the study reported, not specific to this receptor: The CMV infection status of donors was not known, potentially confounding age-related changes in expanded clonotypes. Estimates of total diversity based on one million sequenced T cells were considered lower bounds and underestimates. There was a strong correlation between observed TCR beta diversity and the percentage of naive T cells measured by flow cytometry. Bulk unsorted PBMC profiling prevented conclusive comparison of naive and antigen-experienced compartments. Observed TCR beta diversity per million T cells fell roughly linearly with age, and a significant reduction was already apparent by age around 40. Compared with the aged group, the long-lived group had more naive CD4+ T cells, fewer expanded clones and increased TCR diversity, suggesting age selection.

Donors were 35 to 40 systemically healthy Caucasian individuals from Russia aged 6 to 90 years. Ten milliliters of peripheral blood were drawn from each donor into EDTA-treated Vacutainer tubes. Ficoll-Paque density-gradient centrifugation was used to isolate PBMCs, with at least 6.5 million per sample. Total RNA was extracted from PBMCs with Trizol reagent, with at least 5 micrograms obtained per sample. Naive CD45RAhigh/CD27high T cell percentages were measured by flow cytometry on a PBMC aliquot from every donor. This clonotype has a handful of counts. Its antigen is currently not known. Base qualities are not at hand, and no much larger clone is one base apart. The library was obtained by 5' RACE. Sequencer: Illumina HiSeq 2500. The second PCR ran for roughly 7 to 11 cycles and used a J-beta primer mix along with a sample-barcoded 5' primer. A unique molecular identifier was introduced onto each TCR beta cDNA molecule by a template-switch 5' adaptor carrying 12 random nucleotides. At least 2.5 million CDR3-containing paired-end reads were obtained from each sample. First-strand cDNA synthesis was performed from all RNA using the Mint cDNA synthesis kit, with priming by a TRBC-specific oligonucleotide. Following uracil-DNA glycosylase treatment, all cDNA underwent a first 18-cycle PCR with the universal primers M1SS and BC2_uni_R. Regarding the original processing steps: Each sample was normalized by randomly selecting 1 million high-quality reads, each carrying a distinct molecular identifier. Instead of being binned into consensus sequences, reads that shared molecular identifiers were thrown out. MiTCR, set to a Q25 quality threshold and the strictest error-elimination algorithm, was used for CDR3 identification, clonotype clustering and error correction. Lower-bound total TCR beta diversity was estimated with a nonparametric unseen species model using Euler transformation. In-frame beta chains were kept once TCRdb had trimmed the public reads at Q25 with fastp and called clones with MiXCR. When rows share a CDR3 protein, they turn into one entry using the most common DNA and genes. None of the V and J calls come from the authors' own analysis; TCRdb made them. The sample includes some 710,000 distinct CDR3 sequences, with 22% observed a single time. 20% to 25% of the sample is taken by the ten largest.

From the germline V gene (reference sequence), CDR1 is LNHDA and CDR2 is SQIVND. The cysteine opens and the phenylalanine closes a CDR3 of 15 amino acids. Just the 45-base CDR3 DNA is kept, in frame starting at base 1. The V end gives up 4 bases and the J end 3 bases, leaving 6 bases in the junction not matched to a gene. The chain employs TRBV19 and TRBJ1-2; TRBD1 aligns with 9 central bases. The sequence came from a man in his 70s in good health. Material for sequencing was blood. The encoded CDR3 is CASSTTGGADYGYTF. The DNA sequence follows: TGTGCCAGTAGTACCACAGGGGGCGCAGACTATGGCTACACCTTC.